The 32 T cell receptor beta chains reported below all come from one sample, sequenced in a study of shared clonotypes between healthy human individuals. Measured with immunoSEQ multiplex PCR; TCRdb has only the in-frame clones, and not every one. The repertoire holds 470,000 or so clones, with over 75% as singletons. Sequenced material: PBMCs. The receptor set was obtained from a middle-aged woman in good health. Some clones in this sample may be carry-over from other donors' samples.

This clone was seen once. The chain combines TRBV19 with TRBJ2-1, with D perhaps TRBD1 (6 bases). The V gene lost 9 bases and the J gene lost 4 bases, with 16 bases spanning the gap. The CDR3 extends over 14 amino acids. CDR1 LNHDA and CDR2 SQIVND come from the germline V gene (reference sequence). DNA for the CDR3: TGTGCCAGCAAGCCGGGACAAAGATACAATGAGCAGTTCTTC. Translation: CASKPGQRYNEQFF.

The genes are TRBV6-6 and TRBJ2-4; 8 bases align to TRBD1. The CDR3 is 15 amino acids. Germline V lookup: CDR1 MNHNY, CDR2 SVGAGI (reference sequence). Unmatched junction bases numbered 9, after V lost 5 bases and J lost 6 bases. For the CDR3, the DNA is TGTGCCAGCAGTCCGCAAGGACAGGGAGGAAACATTCAGTACTTC. It codes for CASSPQGQGGNIQYF.

J is TRBJ1-5 and V is TRBV10-3, with D perhaps TRBD1 (6 bases). CDR3 length equals 15 residues. V was pared by 6 bases and J by 1 base, with 13 bases between. Germline V gene data show CDR1 as ENHRY and CDR2 as SYGVKD. This CDR3 reads CAIRQGLESNQPQHF. CDR3 DNA: TGTGCCATCAGGCAGGGGCTGGAAAGCAATCAGCCCCAGCATTTT.

This clone appeared a few times. The chain carries TRBV18 and TRBJ1-5; D is undetermined. The V and J ends lost 3 bases and 2 bases respectively, with 14 bases between them. Per germline, CDR1 KGHSH and CDR2 LQKENI. This CDR3 contains 16 residues. The CDR3 region has the DNA TGTGCCAGCTCACCCGAGGCCCCCGGGGGCAATCAGCCCCAGCATTTT. Translating gives CASSPEAPGGNQPQHF.

This chain joins TRBV19 and TRBJ1-5; D gene ambiguous. Trimming cost V 5 bases and J 1 base, with 12 bases left between them. The germline gives CDR1 LNHDA, CDR2 SQIVND (reference sequence). This CDR3 contains 15 residues. The CDR3: CASSSGSRSNQPQHF. In DNA, the CDR3 is TGTGCCAGTAGTTCGGGGTCAAGGAGCAATCAGCCCCAGCATTTT.

The V gene is TRBV4-3, the J gene TRBJ1-1; 12 bases are shared with TRBD1. V was clipped by 3 bases and J by 1 base; unmatched bases: 6. The CDR3 extends over 17 amino acids. CDR1 LGHNA and CDR2 YSLEER come from the germline V gene. CDR3 sequence reads: CASSQGQGALGNTEAFF. The DNA of the CDR3 is TGCGCCAGCAGCCAGGGACAGGGGGCTCTTGGGAACACTGAAGCTTTCTTT.

The rearrangement joins TRBV6-5 to TRBJ1-1; the D is unclear. V lost 2 bases and J 7 bases, leaving 11 bases between the germline ends. The CDR3 has 13 residues. Germline CDR1 reads MNHEY; CDR2 reads SVGAGI. The CDR3, as DNA: TGTGCCAGCAGTTACGGGAGGGTTGGTGAAGCTTTCTTT. It encodes CASSYGRVGEAFF.

As for this clone: At one end, the junction sequence differs from germline, possibly due to a read error. J is TRBJ2-1 and V is TRBV7-7; 7 positions agree with TRBD1. CDR3 length: 14 amino acids. CDR1 SSHAT and CDR2 FNYEAQ come from the germline V gene (reference sequence). Here the CDR3 DNA reads TGTGCTAGCAGCCAAGGGGACAGTGGCGGCGAGCAGTTCTTC. It translates to CASSQGDSGGEQFF.

CDR3 DNA: TGTGCCAGCAGCTTAGCGCAGGGTTTGGCACTGCAGCCCCAGCATTTT. This translates into CASSLAQGLALQPQHF. V and J are TRBV7-2 and TRBJ1-5; tentative D call: TRBD1 (5 bases). CDR3 length: 16 amino acids. Germline lookup yields CDR1 SGHTA and CDR2 FQGNSA. V was shortened by 0 bases and J by 7 bases, with 16 bases between the two germline ends.

The V call is TRBV11-3, the J call TRBJ2-5, with unresolved D. Trimming took 4 bases from V and 2 from J, leaving 8 bases between them. CDR1 SGHNT and CDR2 YENEEA come from the germline V gene. The CDR3 is 13 residues long. CDR3 bases: TGTGCCAGCAGCTCCCGGTGGCAAGAGACCCAGTACTTC. As protein: CASSSRWQETQYF.

About this clone: A read error likely explains this, since a far larger clone differs by one base. The genes are TRBV30 and TRBJ2-7; the match to TRBD2 covers 7 bases. CDR3 length: 15 amino acids. V was clipped by 1 base and J by 3 bases; unmatched bases: 9. Germline V gives CDR1 GTSNPN, CDR2 SVGIG (reference sequence). The CDR3 DNA is TGTGCCTGGAGTGGTCAGGCGGGAGTTGTCTACGAGCAGTACTTC. Its translation is CAWSGQAGVVYEQYF.

The gene calls are TRBV28 and TRBJ1-5, with D tentatively TRBD1 (6 bases). V was shortened by 3 bases and J by 4 bases, with 16 bases between the two germline ends. Per germline, CDR1 MDHEN and CDR2 SYDVKM. CDR3 length: 16 residues. CDR3 sequence (DNA): TGTGCCAGCAGTTTGTCCAGGAAGGGGGGAAATCAGCCCCAGCATTTT. Residues: CASSLSRKGGNQPQHF. Using reference TRBV28 and TRBJ1-5 for the parts outside the CDR3, the full variable domain is DVKVTQSSRYLVKRTGEKVFLECVQDMDHENMFWYRQDPGLGLRLIYFSYDVKMKEKGDIPEGYSVSREKKERFSLILESASTNQTSMYLCASSLSRKGGNQPQHFGDGTRLSIL.

CDR3 sequence (DNA): TGTGCCAGCAGTTACGATTGGGCCACAGATACGCAGTATTTT. This codes for CASSYDWATDTQYF. The chain employs TRBV6-5 and TRBJ2-3, with no clear D. There are 14 residues in the CDR3. The germline V and J ends were trimmed by 2 bases and 2 bases, with 8 bases remaining between them. CDR1 and CDR2 (germline): MNHEY, SVGAGI.

The chain is built from TRBV11-3 and TRBJ2-7, with a possible D match to TRBD1 (6 bases). This CDR3 is 14 amino acids long. The V gene lost 5 bases and the J gene lost 3 bases, with 14 bases spanning the gap. The germline V gene encodes CDR1 SGHNT and CDR2 YENEEA. Here the CDR3 DNA reads TGTGCCAGCAGCCCCCGAACAGGGAACTACGAGCAGTACTTC. The encoded protein is CASSPRTGNYEQYF.

A word on this clone: The sample contains more than one DNA sequence encoding this CDR3. This chain uses TRBV28 with TRBJ1-1; D is ambiguous. Trimming left V 9 bases short and J 0 bases short, with 5 bases between. Per germline, CDR1 MDHEN and CDR2 SYDVKM. The CDR3 is 11 residues long. CDR3 nucleotide sequence: TGTGCCAGTCGGGTGAACACTGAAGCTTTCTTT. It codes for CASRVNTEAFF.

The chain combines TRBV19 with TRBJ1-3; D is undetermined. Trimming took off 0 bases at V and 2 bases at J, with 8 bases between the two ends. The germline V gene has CDR1 LNHDA and CDR2 SQIVND (reference sequence). The CDR3 contains 15 residues. CDR3 nucleotide sequence: TGTGCCAGTAGTATAGATTGGACCGCTGGAAACACCATATATTTT. This translates into CASSIDWTAGNTIYF.

The chain is built from TRBV2 and TRBJ2-7; TRBD1 or TRBD2 may be the D gene (5 bases each). V was shortened by 6 bases and J by 3 bases, with 15 bases between the two germline ends. This CDR3 has 14 residues. Germline V gives CDR1 SNHLY, CDR2 FYNNEI. The CDR3 region is CASSGQGGGYEQYF. The CDR3 DNA is TGTGCCAGCAGCGGGCAGGGTGGGGGCTACGAGCAGTACTTC.

This clone was counted once. The chain combines TRBV7-9 with TRBJ1-1; no clear D gene. Looked up from germline, CDR1 is SEHNR and CDR2 is FQNEAQ (reference sequence). V lost 2 bases and J lost 0, with 7 bases in between. The CDR3 loop spans 14 amino acids. The CDR3 coding sequence is TGTGCCAGCAGCTTACCCGGCTTGAACACTGAAGCTTTCTTT. It is translated as CASSLPGLNTEAFF. The full variable domain, in which reference TRBV7-9 and TRBJ1-1 provide the parts outside the CDR3, is DTGVSQNPRHKITKRGQNVTFRCDPISEHNRLYWYRQTLGQGPEFLTYFQNEAQLEKSRLLSDRFSAERPKGSFSTLEIQRTEQGDSAMYLCASSLPGLNTEAFFGQGTRLTVV.

This chain uses TRBV28 with TRBJ1-2; D perhaps matches TRBD1 (5 bases). Trimming removed 3 bases at V and 0 bases at J, with 8 bases between. Germline values: CDR1 MDHEN, CDR2 SYDVKM. The CDR3 consists of 14 residues. This chain's CDR3 is CASSFRQSNYGYTF. The CDR3 DNA follows: TGTGCCAGCAGTTTCAGACAGTCTAACTATGGCTACACCTTC.

This rearrangement joins TRBV11-2 to TRBJ2-7; 7 bases are shared with TRBD1. The CDR3 loop spans 15 amino acids. After removal of 5 bases from V and 5 bases from J, the junction contained 12 bases not matched to a gene. Germline values: CDR1 SGHAT, CDR2 FQNNGV. The CDR3 here is CASSPYRGKRNEQYF. CDR3 sequence (DNA): TGTGCCAGCAGCCCATACAGGGGTAAAAGAAACGAGCAGTACTTC.

The chain has TRBV7-9 and TRBJ2-1, with 13 positions matching TRBD2. V shed 5 bases and J 4 bases; nucleotides not matched to a gene: 5. Germline CDR1 SEHNR, CDR2 FQNEAQ (reference sequence). This CDR3 has 16 amino acids. The DNA for the CDR3 is TGTGCCAGCAGCCCCCGACTAGCGGGAGGTTACAATGAGCAGTTCTTC. The encoded protein is CASSPRLAGGYNEQFF.

A note on this clone: A far larger clone is just one base off, so this is likely a read error. This sample also contains other DNA sequences that code for the same CDR3. V gene TRBV6-1 combines with J gene TRBJ2-5, with 10 positions matching TRBD2. Germline values: CDR1 MNHNS, CDR2 SASEGT. V shed 7 bases and J 4 bases; nucleotides not matched to a gene: 9. This CDR3 has 15 amino acids. This CDR3 reads CASTPLAGDRETQYF. In nucleotides, the CDR3 is TGTGCCAGCACCCCGCTAGCGGGAGACCGAGAGACCCAGTACTTC.

With regard to this clone: A far larger clone is just one base off, so this is likely a read error. Other DNA sequences in this specimen translate into the identical CDR3. The rearrangement joins TRBV28 to TRBJ2-2; TRBD2 matches 7 bases. Germline CDR1 MDHEN, CDR2 SYDVKM. The junction had 0 bases not matched to a gene; V was cut back by 2 bases and J by 0 bases. The CDR3 covers 15 residues. The CDR3 protein is CASSLAGANTGELFF. CDR3 DNA: TGTGCCAGCAGTTTAGCGGGAGCGAACACCGGGGAGCTGTTTTTT.

The chain combines TRBV7-2 with TRBJ2-7, with 8 bases that match TRBD2. The germline gives CDR1 SGHTA, CDR2 FQGNSA. The length of the CDR3 is 13 residues. V shed 8 bases, J shed 4 bases, and the junction held 7 bases outside the gene matches. CDR3 sequence (DNA): TGTGCCAGCCGGCGTAGCGGGATTTACGAGCAGTACTTC. It is translated as CASRRSGIYEQYF. Based on the CDR3 plus reference TRBV7-2 and TRBJ2-7, the full variable domain is GAGVSQSPSNKVTEKGKDVELRCDPISGHTALYWYRQSLGQGLEFLIYFQGNSAPDKSGLPSDRFSAERTGGSVSTLTIQRTQQEDSAVYLCASRRSGIYEQYFGPGTRLTVT.

V is TRBV7-9 and J is TRBJ2-3; 13 nucleotides agree with TRBD2. The germline V gene encodes CDR1 SEHNR and CDR2 FQNEAQ (reference sequence). The V gene end was trimmed by 6 bases and the J gene end by 4 bases; junction bases not matched to a gene: 13. The CDR3 length is 18 residues. CDR3 sequence reads: CASSLYRTSGSDADTQYF. CDR3 nucleotides: TGTGCCAGCAGTCTCTACAGGACTAGCGGGAGTGACGCAGATACGCAGTATTTT.

The gene calls are TRBV19 and TRBJ1-2, with 8 positions matching TRBD1. The germline V gene has CDR1 LNHDA and CDR2 SQIVND (reference sequence). The CDR3 is 13 amino acids. The junction had 6 bases not matched to a gene; V was cut back by 9 bases and J by 3 bases. CDR3 protein: CASSETGDYGYTF. The CDR3 coding sequence is TGTGCCAGCTCCGAGACAGGGGACTATGGCTACACCTTC.

The chain has TRBV28 and TRBJ1-1; 10 nucleotides agree with TRBD1. Germline lookup yields CDR1 MDHEN and CDR2 SYDVKM. V trimming: 4 bases; J trimming: 4 bases; junction bases outside the gene matches: 3. The CDR3 extends over 14 amino acids. The CDR3 protein is CASSWTGGSTEAFF. CDR3 sequence (DNA): TGTGCCAGCAGTTGGACAGGGGGATCCACTGAAGCTTTCTTT. Full variable domain (missing parts from reference TRBV28 and TRBJ1-1): DVKVTQSSRYLVKRTGEKVFLECVQDMDHENMFWYRQDPGLGLRLIYFSYDVKMKEKGDIPEGYSVSREKKERFSLILESASTNQTSMYLCASSWTGGSTEAFFGQGTRLTVV.

At least ten counts were recorded for this clone. This specimen includes other DNA sequences encoding the same CDR3. CDR3 protein: CASTGGTGTDTQYF. Here the CDR3 DNA reads TGTGCCAGCACAGGGGGCACTGGCACAGATACGCAGTATTTT. The chain uses TRBV6-1 and TRBJ2-3, with 8 nucleotides matching TRBD1. The CDR3 contains 14 residues. V dropped 7 bases and J dropped 1; count of bases not matched to a gene: 4. Germline-derived CDR1 and CDR2 are MNHNS and SASEGT.

This clone was seen at least ten times. Other DNA sequences from this sample encode an identical CDR3 as well. This chain links TRBV27 with TRBJ1-3; D remains unclear. Between the trimmed V and J ends, which lost 4 bases and 0 bases, there was a span of 10 bases. CDR1 and CDR2 (germline): MNHEY, SMNVEV (reference sequence). The CDR3 runs to 15 residues. CDR3 in DNA: TGTGCCAGCAGTTCCCGCCGCTCCTCTGGAAACACCATATATTTT. Its translation is CASSSRRSSGNTIYF.

Here the CDR3 reads CASSSTAGNQPQHF. The CDR3 coding sequence is TGTGCCAGCAGTTCGACAGCCGGGAATCAGCCCCAGCATTTT. The chain couples TRBV28 to TRBJ1-5; perhaps TRBD1 as D (5 bases). The CDR3 runs to 14 residues. Trimming took off 4 bases at V and 4 bases at J, with 11 bases between the two ends. Per the germline V gene, CDR1 is MDHEN and CDR2 is SYDVKM.

This clone was found once. A read error likely explains this, since a far larger clone differs by one base. This chain joins TRBV4-1 and TRBJ1-2; D remains ambiguous. The CDR3 contains 12 residues. CDR1 is MGHRA, CDR2 YSYEKL, per germline. The CDR3 DNA follows: TGCGCCAGCAGCCAGGCGGGCTATAGCTACACCTTC. It codes for CASSQAGYSYTF.

Turning to this clone: The sample holds other DNA sequences that translate to the same CDR3. The chain uses TRBV2 and TRBJ2-1; D remains unclear. CDR3 length: 12 residues. The V and J ends lost 1 base and 5 bases respectively, with 3 bases between them. Germline loops: CDR1 SNHLY, CDR2 FYNNEI. The CDR3 protein is CASSEGHNEQFF. The CDR3 DNA sequence: TGTGCCAGCAGTGAAGGGCACAATGAGCAGTTCTTC.